The 27 T cell receptor beta chains below were found in one sample sequenced in a study of neoadjuvant anti-PD-1 for oral cavity cancer. Time point of the sample: after neoadjuvant nivolumab, at surgical resection. The assay was immunoSEQ multiplex PCR, and TCRdb's table has in-frame clones only and misses some. This sample has roughly 46,000 clones; roughly 77% occur once, and the top ten carry around 4.4%. The material was PBMCs, obtained after nivolumab (anti-PD-1) treatment. These receptors originate from a person aged 40 to 85 with oral cavity squamous cell carcinoma.

The chain links TRBV2 to TRBJ1-2; 9 bases match TRBD1. There are 12 residues in the CDR3. CDR1 SNHLY and CDR2 FYNNEI come from the germline V gene. J was trimmed by 7 bases and V by 11 bases; bases with no gene match: 8. CDR3 DNA sequence: TGTGCCCCACGGACAGGGGCGGGTGGCTACACCTTC. Translated, it gives CAPRTGAGGYTF.

This chain links TRBV6-5 with TRBJ2-7, with 9 positions matching TRBD1. CDR3 length equals 15 residues. CDR1 is MNHEY and CDR2 is SVGAGI in the germline V gene. V shed 4 bases, J shed 6 bases, and the junction held 10 bases outside the gene matches. The CDR3 region is CASSSTTGGRGEQYF. CDR3 nucleotide sequence: TGTGCCAGCAGTTCCACGACAGGGGGGAGAGGCGAGCAGTACTTC.

The genes are TRBV9 and TRBJ2-1; 13 nucleotides match TRBD2. V shed 4 bases, J shed 8 bases, and the junction held 6 bases outside the gene matches. The CDR3 covers 15 residues. CDR1 is SGDLS and CDR2 is YYNGEE in the germline V gene. The CDR3 loop reads CASSPTSGRRDEQFF. CDR3 coding DNA: TGTGCCAGCAGCCCGACTAGCGGGAGGAGGGATGAGCAGTTCTTC.

This rearrangement joins TRBV28 to TRBJ1-4, with D tentatively TRBD1 (6 bases). There are 14 residues in the CDR3. V was pared by 3 bases and J by 8 bases, with 13 bases between. CDR1 and CDR2 from the germline V gene are MDHEN and SYDVKM. CDR3 protein: CASSFVDRGEKLFF. Written as DNA, the CDR3 is TGTGCCAGCAGTTTCGTGGACAGAGGAGAAAAACTGTTTTTT.

V gene TRBV5-4 combines with J gene TRBJ2-5; a possible D gene is TRBD2 (5 bases). Germline-derived CDR1 and CDR2 are SGHNT and YYREEE (reference sequence). This CDR3 contains 15 residues. V was trimmed by 0 bases and J by 7 bases, leaving 16 bases between them. CDR3 bases: TGTGCCAGCAGCTTGGCAATGGGGTTGGAGGTGACCCAGTACTTC. As protein: CASSLAMGLEVTQYF.

The chain combines TRBV19 with TRBJ2-7; 10 bases line up with TRBD2. Germline-derived CDR1 and CDR2 are LNHDA and SQIVND (reference sequence). The CDR3 extends over 16 amino acids. After removal of 3 bases from V and 9 bases from J, the junction contained 14 bases not matched to a gene. In DNA, the CDR3 is TGTGCCAGTAGTATGGCGGAAGGGCTAGCGGGAGCCAGGCAGTACTTC. Its protein product is CASSMAEGLAGARQYF.

The genes are TRBV2 and TRBJ2-4; D is perhaps TRBD1 (5 bases). Trimming removed 6 bases from V and 5 bases from J, with 14 bases in between. CDR1 is SNHLY and CDR2 is FYNNEI in the germline V gene. The CDR3 length is 14 residues. Written as DNA, the CDR3 is TGTGCCAGCAGGGTCGACAGTGTAGAAAACATTCAGTACTTC. It is translated as CASRVDSVENIQYF.

This chain joins TRBV5-1 and TRBJ2-1, with TRBD2 matching over 10 bases. Germline CDR1 is SGHRS and CDR2 is YFSETQ. V was pared by 0 bases and J by 8 bases, with 5 bases of the junction left unmatched. The length of the CDR3 is 15 residues. The CDR3: CASSLDGTSVYEQFF. CDR3 coding DNA: TGCGCCAGCAGCTTGGATGGGACTAGCGTATATGAGCAGTTCTTC.

The genes are TRBV30 and TRBJ2-1; 8 positions match TRBD2. This CDR3 spans 14 amino acids. Trimming at V came to 0 bases and at J to 7 bases, leaving 5 bases not matched to a gene. Germline V lookup: CDR1 GTSNPN, CDR2 SVGIG (reference sequence). The CDR3 DNA reads TGTGCCTGGAGTGTCACGGGAGGGAGGAATGAGCAGTTCTTC. Protein: CAWSVTGGRNEQFF.

The rearrangement joins TRBV5-6 to TRBJ2-5, with D hard to call. Trimming removed 3 bases at V and 1 base at J, with 10 bases between. The CDR3 is 14 amino acids. In germline, CDR1 is SGHDT, CDR2 YYEEEE. The CDR3 region is CASSSRKGQETQYF. The CDR3 region has the DNA TGTGCCAGCAGCTCGAGGAAGGGCCAAGAGACCCAGTACTTC.

For the CDR3, the DNA is TGTGCCAGCAGCTTAGGACGCGTTAATTCACCCCTCCACTTT. Residues: CASSLGRVNSPLHF. The chain employs TRBV7-3 and TRBJ1-6; D remains unclear. Germline V lookup: CDR1 SGHTA, CDR2 FQGTGA. Deletions cut 2 bases from V and 6 bases from J, with 8 bases between. CDR3 size: 14 residues.

This clone occurred a few times. V gene TRBV2 combines with J gene TRBJ1-4, with D unclear. The germline gives CDR1 SNHLY, CDR2 FYNNEI. V was trimmed by 6 bases and J by 5 bases, leaving 10 bases between them. The CDR3 has 13 residues. The CDR3 DNA reads TGTGCCAGCAGAGTAGGGCGGAATGAAAAACTGTTTTTT. Its protein product is CASRVGRNEKLFF.

J is TRBJ1-5 and V is TRBV5-1, with D possibly TRBD1 on 5 matching bases. Germline V gene data show CDR1 as SGHRS and CDR2 as YFSETQ. The CDR3 runs to 15 residues. V shed 0 bases and J shed 4 bases, with 11 bases lying between them. The CDR3 here is CASSLGGYQNQPQHF. In nucleotides, the CDR3 is TGCGCCAGCAGCTTGGGGGGGTACCAAAATCAGCCCCAGCATTTT.

The chain joins TRBV19 to TRBJ2-7; D gene ambiguous. The germline V and J ends were trimmed by 6 bases and 0 bases, with 12 bases remaining between them. The CDR3 contains 14 residues. The germline CDR1 and CDR2 sequences are LNHDA and SQIVND (reference sequence). The CDR3 sequence: CASSIVLSSYEQYF. DNA of the CDR3: TGTGCCAGTAGCATCGTCCTAAGCTCCTACGAGCAGTACTTC.

The chain is built from TRBV5-6 and TRBJ1-5; the D gene is possibly TRBD1 (6 bases). V gave up 4 bases and J gave up 2 bases, with 16 bases separating them. The germline gives CDR1 SGHDT, CDR2 YYEEEE. The CDR3 loop spans 16 amino acids. In DNA form, the CDR3 reads TGTGCCAGCAGCCTGATGGGGGCGTCGGGCAATCAGCCCCAGCATTTT. This sequence encodes CASSLMGASGNQPQHF.

This clone was observed a few times. The chain joins TRBV14 to TRBJ1-3, with 8 nucleotides matching TRBD1. The V and J ends lost 5 bases and 8 bases, in that order; junction bases with no gene match: 8. CDR3 length: 14 residues. Per the germline V gene, CDR1 is SGHDN and CDR2 is FVKESK. The CDR3 is CASSRQGAKDTIYF. CDR3 nucleotides: TGTGCCAGCAGCAGGCAGGGGGCAAAGGACACCATATATTTT. The variable domain in full, completed from reference TRBV14 and TRBJ1-3, reads EAGVTQFPSHSVIEKGQTVTLRCDPISGHDNLYWYRRVMGKEIKFLLHFVKESKQDESGMPNNRFLAERTGGTYSTLKVQPAELEDSGVYFCASSRQGAKDTIYFGEGSWLTVV.

The J gene is TRBJ1-2, the V gene TRBV5-4, with D uncertain. In germline, CDR1 is SGHNT, CDR2 YYREEE (reference sequence). Trimming took 0 bases from V and 3 from J, leaving 9 bases between them. The CDR3 runs to 14 residues. CDR3 region: CASSLGERDYGYTF. CDR3 nucleotides: TGTGCCAGCAGCTTGGGAGAGAGGGACTATGGCTACACCTTC. The whole variable domain, filled in from reference TRBV5-4 and TRBJ1-2, reads ETGVTQSPTHLIKTRGQQVTLRCSSQSGHNTVSWYQQALGQGPQFIFQYYREEENGRGNFPPRFSGLQFPNYSSELNVNALELDDSALYLCASSLGERDYGYTFGSGTRLTVV.

The gene calls are TRBV30 and TRBJ2-2; D is possibly TRBD1 (6 bases). From germline, CDR1 is GTSNPN and CDR2 SVGIG (reference sequence). The CDR3 length is 15 residues. The CDR3 bases are TGTGCACTCGACAGGACCCCCGCGAACACCGGGGAGCTGTTTTTT. The encoded protein is CALDRTPANTGELFF.

This chain uses TRBV6-5 with TRBJ1-2, with 7 positions matching TRBD1. V gave up 0 bases and J gave up 7 bases; unmatched junction bases: 8. There are 15 residues in the CDR3. CDR1 MNHEY and CDR2 SVGAGI come from the germline V gene. CDR3 nucleotides: TGTGCCAGCAGTTACTCTGTGGACAGGACGGGTGGCTACACCTTC. It translates to CASSYSVDRTGGYTF.

This clone was picked up one time. V usage is TRBV14 and J usage is TRBJ2-2; D may match TRBD1 or TRBD2 (5 bases each). V gave up 4 bases and J gave up 6 bases, with 9 bases separating them. There are 13 residues in the CDR3. Germline V gene sequence: CDR1 SGHDN, CDR2 FVKESK. CDR3 nucleotide sequence: TGTGCCAGCAGCCGGACGGGGCCCGGGGAGCTGTTTTTT. Its translation: CASSRTGPGELFF.

The V and J genes are TRBV7-8 and TRBJ2-3; 9 bases line up with TRBD2. Germline-derived CDR1 and CDR2 are SGHVS and FQNEAQ. With V trimmed by 1 base and J by 0 bases, 2 bases remained unmatched. The CDR3 length is 16 residues. CDR3 loop: CASSLVSGRSTDTQYF. The CDR3 nucleotides are TGTGCCAGCAGCTTAGTCAGCGGGAGGAGCACAGATACGCAGTATTTT.

The V and J genes are TRBV7-9 and TRBJ2-1; D is unresolved. Germline values: CDR1 SEHNR, CDR2 FQNEAQ (reference sequence). CDR3 length: 13 amino acids. V gave up 4 bases and J gave up 2 bases, with 6 bases separating them. DNA of the CDR3: TGTGCCAGCAGCTCGGGCGCCTACAATGAGCAGTTCTTC. Translated, it gives CASSSGAYNEQFF.

The chain has TRBV27 and TRBJ2-1, with D perhaps TRBD2 (5 bases). V lost 2 bases and J 9 bases, leaving 8 bases between the germline ends. Germline assignment: CDR1 MNHEY and CDR2 SMNVEV (reference sequence). The CDR3 consists of 12 residues. CDR3 residues: CASSLGEGEQFF. CDR3 nucleotides: TGTGCCAGCAGTTTAGGAGAGGGTGAGCAGTTCTTC.

The chain joins TRBV5-1 to TRBJ1-5; a possible D gene is TRBD1 (5 bases). CDR3 length: 14 amino acids. Per the germline V gene, CDR1 is SGHRS and CDR2 is YFSETQ. Between the trimmed V and J ends, which lost 4 bases and 9 bases, there was a span of 17 bases. The CDR3 here is CASSPWGGEGPQHF. The CDR3 DNA sequence: TGCGCCAGCAGCCCCTGGGGGGGAGAGGGGCCCCAGCATTTT.

J is TRBJ1-1 and V is TRBV20-1; the D is unclear. The CDR3 consists of 10 residues. Trimming took off 5 bases at V and 11 bases at J, with 12 bases between the two ends. Germline V gene lookup returns CDR1 DFQATT and CDR2 SNEGSKA (reference sequence). The chain's CDR3 is CSAPWTKAFF. Written as DNA, the CDR3 is TGCAGTGCTCCCTGGACTAAGGCTTTCTTT.

V gene TRBV6-1 combines with J gene TRBJ1-1, with 7 bases that match TRBD1. The ends lost 2 bases at V and 11 bases at J; junction bases unmatched: 14. In germline, CDR1 is MNHNS, CDR2 SASEGT. CDR3 length: 15 amino acids. DNA for the CDR3: TGTGCCAGCAGTGAACGGTCAGGGGGGTCTCTTCGGGCTTTCTTT. This gives the protein CASSERSGGSLRAFF.

The chain joins TRBV18 to TRBJ1-2; weak D call: TRBD1 (6 bases). This CDR3 region has 14 residues. Germline V gene lookup returns CDR1 KGHSH and CDR2 LQKENI. With 1 base removed from V and 1 base from J, the gap between germline ends came to 7 bases. The CDR3 DNA follows: TGTGCCAGCTCACCACAGGACAGTAACTATGGCTACACCTTC. It codes for CASSPQDSNYGYTF.